One T cell receptor (beta chain) is described in this entry. Its cognate antigen is unknown. The PCR contained 60 Vbeta and 13 Jbeta primers. Only in-frame clones appear in the TCRdb table, and some are missing; sequencing was by immunoSEQ multiplex PCR. This sample carries 81,000 or so clones, over 60% of them seen once, and the ten largest clones take more than 3.5%. Germline V gives CDR1 ENHRY, CDR2 SYGVKD. V was pared by 6 bases and J by 4 bases, with 6 bases between. The CDR3 consists of 11 residues. This sample was taken from a study of cytomegalovirus exposure and HLA in healthy donors. Findings and caveats of the study: DRB1 showed the most TCR associations and HLA-C the fewest in a later analysis, as rates varied by HLA locus.

The TCR sequence derives from a man in his sixties in good health and CMV-seronegative. The sample comprised PBMCs. The rearrangement joins TRBV10-3 to TRBJ2-5; TRBD2 might be the D (6 bases). CDR3 in amino acids: CAIRGGETQYF. CDR3 nucleotides: TGTGCCATCAGGGGGGGAGAGACCCAGTACTTC.